The clone carrying this T cell receptor beta chain was counted only a few times. The antigen is unknown. These donors counted as nominally healthy when sampled, but unrecorded immune exposures were likely. This specimen belongs to a study of cytomegalovirus exposure and HLA in healthy donors. Study-wide points: CMV serostatus was the sole immune exposure data available. High specificity and sensitivity for cytomegalovirus status were reported for the classifier. V- and J-gene trimming in TCR beta was tied to a missense DCLRE1C variant by an analysis performed later.

Both 60 Vbeta primers and 13 Jbeta primers went into the PCR. Repertoires were generated with immunoSEQ multiplex PCR, while TCRdb's copy carries only in-frame clones and drops some. The repertoire holds roughly 190,000 clones, with roughly 85% as singletons. V was trimmed by 5 bases and J by 8 bases, leaving 18 bases between them. The germline V gene encodes CDR1 SGHTA and CDR2 FQGNSA. CDR3 size: 14 residues. The TCR originated in a woman aged 18-29 years in good health and CMV-seronegative. Sequencing was done on a sample of PBMCs. V usage is TRBV7-2 and J usage is TRBJ1-2; TRBD1 is a possible D gene (5 bases). The CDR3 protein is CASSRIKEGFGYTF. Written as DNA, the CDR3 is TGTGCCAGCAGCCGAATAAAGGAGGGGTTCGGCTACACCTTC.